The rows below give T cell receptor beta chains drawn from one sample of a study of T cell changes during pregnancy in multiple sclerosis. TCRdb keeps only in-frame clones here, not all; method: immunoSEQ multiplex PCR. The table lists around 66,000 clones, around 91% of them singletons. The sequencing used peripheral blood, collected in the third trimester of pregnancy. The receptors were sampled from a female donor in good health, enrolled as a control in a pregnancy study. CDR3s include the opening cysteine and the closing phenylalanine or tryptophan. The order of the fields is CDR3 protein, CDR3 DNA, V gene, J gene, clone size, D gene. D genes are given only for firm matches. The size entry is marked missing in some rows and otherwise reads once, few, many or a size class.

cdr3_aa: CASGRAGGPGELFF
cdr3_nt: TGTGCCAGTGGAAGAGCGGGAGGGCCTGGGGAGCTGTTTTTT
v_call: TRBV14
j_call: TRBJ2-2
clone_size: -
d_call: TRBD2

cdr3_aa: CASSLASGVYNEQFF
cdr3_nt: TGTGCCAGCAGCTTGGCTAGCGGGGTTTACAATGAGCAGTTCTTC
v_call: TRBV5-6
j_call: TRBJ2-1
clone_size: -
d_call: TRBD2

cdr3_aa: CASSLYPSNYGYTF
cdr3_nt: TGTGCCAGCAGTTTATATCCATCTAACTATGGCTACACCTTC
v_call: TRBV27
j_call: TRBJ1-2
clone_size: -
d_call: -

cdr3_aa: CASSLYGTSGSSYNEQFF
cdr3_nt: TGTGCCAGCAGCTTATATGGGACTAGCGGGAGCTCCTACAATGAGCAGTTCTTC
v_call: TRBV7-6
j_call: TRBJ2-1
clone_size: -
d_call: TRBD2

cdr3_aa: CASRQQGPGNTIYF
cdr3_nt: TGTGCCAGCAGACAACAGGGACCCGGAAACACCATATATTTT
v_call: TRBV7-6
j_call: TRBJ1-3
clone_size: -
d_call: -

cdr3_aa: CAISGGQTWDTEAFF
cdr3_nt: TGTGCCATCAGTGGGGGACAGACATGGGACACTGAAGCTTTCTTT
v_call: TRBV10-3
j_call: TRBJ1-1
clone_size: -
d_call: TRBD1

cdr3_aa: CASSVGQGTAEAFF
cdr3_nt: TGTGCCAGCAGCGTAGGGCAGGGGACGGCTGAAGCTTTCTTT
v_call: TRBV9
j_call: TRBJ1-1
clone_size: once
d_call: -

cdr3_aa: CASSLGQSYGYTF
cdr3_nt: TGTGCCAGCAGCTTAGGGCAGTCCTATGGCTACACCTTC
v_call: TRBV7-6
j_call: TRBJ1-2
clone_size: -
d_call: -

cdr3_aa: CASSLPQGPEQYF
cdr3_nt: TGTGCCAGCAGCTTACCACAGGGGCCCGAGCAGTACTTC
v_call: TRBV7-9
j_call: TRBJ2-7
clone_size: -
d_call: TRBD1

cdr3_aa: CATSGGQSTDTQYF
cdr3_nt: TGTGCCACCAGCGGAGGACAGTCCACAGATACGCAGTATTTT
v_call: TRBV15
j_call: TRBJ2-3
clone_size: -
d_call: -

cdr3_aa: CASSVEGSAYNEQFF
cdr3_nt: TGTGCCAGCAGCGTAGAGGGGTCCGCCTACAATGAGCAGTTCTTC
v_call: TRBV9
j_call: TRBJ2-1
clone_size: -
d_call: -

cdr3_aa: CASSSKPNTEAFF
cdr3_nt: TGTGCCAGCAGTTCGAAGCCGAACACTGAAGCTTTCTTT
v_call: TRBV9
j_call: TRBJ1-1
clone_size: -
d_call: -

cdr3_aa: CASSSGQGEILEKLFF
cdr3_nt: TGTGCCAGTAGCTCGGGACAGGGGGAAATTCTTGAAAAACTGTTTTTT
v_call: TRBV19
j_call: TRBJ1-4
clone_size: -
d_call: TRBD1

cdr3_aa: CASSLTSASTDTQYF
cdr3_nt: TGCGCCAGCAGCTTGACTAGCGCTAGCACAGATACGCAGTATTTT
v_call: TRBV5-1
j_call: TRBJ2-3
clone_size: -
d_call: TRBD2

cdr3_aa: CATSRDDRGQDLNQPQHF
cdr3_nt: TGTGCCACCAGCAGAGATGACAGGGGGCAAGACCTCAATCAGCCCCAGCATTTT
v_call: TRBV15
j_call: TRBJ1-5
clone_size: -
d_call: TRBD1

cdr3_aa: CARSLITEAFF
cdr3_nt: TGTGCCAGATCACTTATTACTGAAGCTTTCTTT
v_call: TRBV19
j_call: TRBJ1-1
clone_size: -
d_call: -

cdr3_aa: CASREIAGGPARGQDTQYF
cdr3_nt: TGCGCCAGCAGAGAAATAGCGGGGGGCCCCGCCCGAGGTCAAGATACGCAGTATTTT
v_call: TRBV5-1
j_call: TRBJ2-3
clone_size: -
d_call: TRBD2